These 18 T cell receptor beta chains share one sample of origin, sequenced in a study of CD8 T cells in Susac syndrome. An input of about 0.45 to 1 ug of RNA was subjected to reverse transcription using random hexamers. TCRdb reprocessed the immunoSEQ multiplex PCR reads with MiXCR, giving one entry per CDR3 protein. The data contain about 120,000 distinct CDR3 sequences, around 95% of them seen just once; the ten biggest clones take up 0.2% to 0.25%. What was sequenced was CD8+ T cells from PBMCs. The source is a human donor with Susac syndrome.

The chain couples TRBV4-1 to TRBJ2-3; 7 positions match TRBD1. The CDR3 consists of 15 residues. J lost 5 bases, V lost 3 bases, and 8 bases had no gene match. Germline assignment: CDR1 MGHRA and CDR2 YSYEKL. This chain's CDR3 is CASSQGQTALDTQYF. The DNA of the CDR3 is TGCGCCAGCAGCCAGGGACAGACCGCTTTAGATACGCAGTATTTT.

CDR3 loop: CASRAPGPPSSYEQYF. For the CDR3, the DNA is TGTGCCAGCAGGGCTCCGGGACCCCCTTCGAGCTACGAGCAGTACTTC. The chain recombines TRBV12-3 or TRBV12-4 with TRBJ2-7; D may correspond to TRBD1 or TRBD2 (5 bases each). Trimming cost V 6 bases and J 3 bases, with 21 bases left between them. The CDR3 has 16 residues.

The rearrangement joins TRBV7-9 to TRBJ1-5; D call uncertain. The CDR3 spans 14 residues. CDR1 and CDR2 from the germline V gene are SEHNR and FQNEAQ (reference sequence). Trimming cost V 1 base and J 3 bases, with 7 bases left between them. The CDR3 nucleotides are TGTGCCAGCAGCTTAGACGGGGACAATCAGCCCCAGCATTTT. Protein product: CASSLDGDNQPQHF.

V and J are TRBV12-3 or TRBV12-4 and TRBJ1-4, with D unresolved. The CDR3 has 14 residues. Trimming removed 2 bases at V and 0 bases at J, with 4 bases between. Here the CDR3 reads CASSLSATNEKLFF. CDR3 sequence (DNA): TGTGCCAGCAGTTTAAGTGCAACTAATGAAAAACTGTTTTTT.

The rearrangement uses TRBV2 and TRBJ2-1; 7 bases align to TRBD1. This CDR3 is built from 17 residues. V gave up 6 bases and J gave up 5 bases; unmatched junction bases: 16. Germline-derived CDR1 and CDR2 are SNHLY and FYNNEI. CDR3 residues: CASREDRQGRRNNEQFF. The CDR3 DNA reads TGTGCCAGCAGGGAGGACCGACAGGGTAGGAGAAACAATGAGCAGTTCTTC.

This rearrangement joins TRBV7-2 to TRBJ2-7; 13 bases match TRBD2. CDR1 is SGHTA, CDR2 FQGNSA, per germline. The CDR3 is made up of 17 amino acids. Germline trimming cut 3 bases from V and 3 bases from J; bases unmatched to any gene: 8. The DNA of the CDR3 is TGTGCCAGCAGCTTCCGGGGACTAGCGGGGTGGTACTACGAGCAGTACTTC. The encoded protein is CASSFRGLAGWYYEQYF.

The chain couples TRBV4-3 to TRBJ2-1; 8 positions agree with TRBD2. CDR1 is LGHNA, CDR2 YSLEER, per germline. V gave up 0 bases and J gave up 0 bases; unmatched junction bases: 4. The length of the CDR3 is 17 residues. The DNA of the CDR3 is TGCGCCAGCAGCCAAGATATAAGCGGGAGCTCCTACAATGAGCAGTTCTTC. Translating gives CASSQDISGSSYNEQFF.

The genes are TRBV30 and TRBJ1-3; D remains ambiguous. Deletions cut 3 bases from V and 9 bases from J, with 15 bases between. The CDR3 contains 13 residues. CDR1 is GTSNPN and CDR2 is SVGIG in the germline V gene (reference sequence). As DNA, the CDR3 is TGTGCCTGGAGCCTTCCACCGGGGAGCACCATATATTTT. Its protein product is CAWSLPPGSTIYF.

The V gene is TRBV6-1, the J gene TRBJ2-5; 8 bases are a match to TRBD2. Germline trimming cut 4 bases from V and 1 base from J; bases unmatched to any gene: 2. This CDR3 has 14 residues. Germline V gene sequence: CDR1 MNHNS, CDR2 SASEGT. In DNA form, the CDR3 reads TGTGCCAGCAGTGTACGGGGGGGCCAAGAGACCCAGTACTTC. Translating it yields CASSVRGGQETQYF.

This sequence joins TRBV12-3 or TRBV12-4 and TRBJ1-6; D is unclear. There are 14 residues in the CDR3. Trimming took off 3 bases at V and 9 bases at J, with 12 bases between the two ends. The CDR3 DNA reads as TGTGCCAGCAGTTTTGGACTGCGGCGTTCACCCCTCCACTTT. It translates to CASSFGLRRSPLHF.

This chain links TRBV21-1 with TRBJ2-3; no DNA check was done on the table's D call, TRBD1. TRBV21-1 is listed as a pseudogene. The CDR3 runs 13 residues. The CDR3 spells CASSPWTSDTQYF. In DNA form, the CDR3 reads TGTGCCAGCAGCCCCTGGACGTCGGATACGCAGTATTTT.

This clonotype was observed a few times. The chain joins TRBV5-6 to TRBJ1-1; D is unresolved. The V gene lost 0 bases and the J gene lost 5 bases, with 5 bases spanning the gap. This CDR3 has 12 amino acids. Germline assignment: CDR1 SGHDT and CDR2 YYEEEE. The CDR3 sequence: CASSLGHTEAFF. DNA for the CDR3: TGTGCCAGCAGCTTGGGCCATACTGAAGCTTTCTTT.

The rearrangement joins TRBV7-8 to TRBJ2-2, with D hard to call. Trimming took 4 bases from V and 0 from J, leaving 6 bases between them. There are 14 residues in the CDR3. The germline gives CDR1 SGHVS, CDR2 FQNEAQ. The CDR3 reads CASSSTANTGELFF. The CDR3 region has the DNA TGTGCCAGCAGCTCTACAGCGAACACCGGGGAGCTGTTTTTT.

The J gene is TRBJ1-5, the V gene TRBV6-2 or TRBV6-3; 8 bases are shared with TRBD1. Trimming removed 3 bases from V and 4 bases from J; junction bases left unmatched: 2. The CDR3 runs 14 residues. Germline V CDR1 and CDR2: MNHEY, SVGEGT. The DNA of the CDR3 is TGTGCCAGCAGTTATCGGACAGGGAATCAGCCCCAGCATTTT. Translating it yields CASSYRTGNQPQHF.

The chain combines TRBV6-5 with TRBJ2-2; D is possibly TRBD1 (6 bases). V was cut by 5 bases and J by 2 bases, with 12 bases left in between. Germline V CDR1 and CDR2: MNHEY, SVGAGI. This CDR3 region has 15 residues. Here the CDR3 reads CASSHKGDNTGELFF. CDR3 DNA: TGTGCCAGCAGTCACAAGGGGGATAACACCGGGGAGCTGTTTTTT.

The rearrangement uses TRBV4-1 and TRBJ2-1; a weak D match, TRBD1 (6 bases). V lost 2 bases and J 11 bases, leaving 13 bases between the germline ends. This CDR3 spans 13 amino acids. Per germline, CDR1 MGHRA and CDR2 YSYEKL. CDR3 region: CASSQSRDKKQFF. The CDR3 nucleotides read TGCGCCAGCAGCCAATCTAGGGACAAAAAGCAGTTCTTC.

The V and J genes are TRBV28 and TRBJ1-2, with D unclear. The CDR3 is 14 amino acids. Per germline, CDR1 MDHEN and CDR2 SYDVKM. V was shortened by 2 bases and J by 3 bases, with 10 bases between the two germline ends. In DNA form, the CDR3 reads TGTGCCAGCAGTTTAACGGGCATGGACTATGGCTACACCTTC. This codes for CASSLTGMDYGYTF.

The DNA for the CDR3 is TGCAGCGTCGGTTTGGACAGGGGGCGTGAAGCTTTCTTT. It encodes CSVGLDRGREAFF. The chain has TRBV29-1 and TRBJ1-1; 11 bases line up with TRBD1. CDR3 length: 13 residues. The V segment lost 6 bases and the J segment 7 bases; nucleotides outside the gene matches: 7. Germline V gene lookup returns CDR1 SQVTM and CDR2 ANQGSEA.